This T cell receptor beta chain was sequenced for a study of blood T cell repertoires in COVID-19. Enrollees, roughly 18 to 90 years old, lived in fewer than 25 US areas. All recovered Cohort 3 donors got two negative PCRs, got clearance, or saw symptom resolution. In this sample, this clone turned up once. In the study's own analysis: By means of reference gene primer amplification, nucleated cell counts were estimated. The data were produced by immunoSEQ multiplex PCR, yet TCRdb's version contains in-frame clones alone and is incomplete. For V, J and clone size, that table is used; D and trimming come from the DNA. In the table there are approximately 170,000 clones, around 84% of which are singletons. The sample was PBMCs or T cells enriched from blood (not recorded which). This sequence originates from a woman aged 25 to 39 who had recovered from COVID-19.

In DNA, the CDR3 is TGTGCCAGCAGTTACGTCGGGGTTGGCCCTCACACTGAAGCTTTCTTT. Translated: CASSYVGVGPHTEAFF. The rearrangement links TRBV6-2 or TRBV6-3 to TRBJ1-1, with D hard to call. This CDR3 contains 16 residues. Germline CDR1 and CDR2: MNHEY and SVGEGT. Between the trimmed V and J ends, which lost 2 bases and 3 bases, there was a span of 16 bases.